The rows below give T cell receptor beta chains drawn from one sample of a study of T cells after yellow fever vaccination. One entry per CDR3 protein results from TCRdb running MiXCR on the 5' RACE reads. The table includes over 45,000 distinct CDR3 sequences, more than 5.5% detected once. The sample was CD8+ T cells sorted from PBMCs, taken on the day of the first yellow fever vaccination. These TCRs come from a man aged 18 to 30 who received the YFV17D yellow fever vaccine. CDR3s include the opening cysteine and the closing phenylalanine or tryptophan. The D gene is left open where the match is weak. The listing skips clone size in some rows; elsewhere it reads once, few, many or a size class.

v_gene,j_gene,d_gene,abundance,CDR3nt,CDR3aa
TRBV11-2,TRBJ2-7,NA,few,TGTGCCAGCAGTCCCTCAGTGGGAAACTACGAGCAGTACTTC,CASSPSVGNYEQYF
TRBV7-9,TRBJ2-1,NA,NA,TGTGCCAGCAGCTATATTGACCGGGCCCTTGGGGATGAGCAGTTCTTC,CASSYIDRALGDEQFF
TRBV9,TRBJ2-2,NA,many,TGTGCCAGCAGCGCCCGTACCACCGGGGAGCTGTTTTTT,CASSARTTGELFF
TRBV4-3,TRBJ2-5,TRBD1,many,TGCGCCAGCAGCCAATATCGACAGGGGCTAGGAGAGACCCAGTACTTC,CASSQYRQGLGETQYF
TRBV19,TRBJ1-1,NA,few,TGTGCCAGTAGTATAGGGGCGAACACTGAAGCTTTCTTT,CASSIGANTEAFF
TRBV24-1,TRBJ2-1,NA,many,TGTGCCACCAGTGACCAGGGGACCTCAGGCACGAATGAGCAGTTCTTC,CATSDQGTSGTNEQFF
TRBV29-1,TRBJ2-3,TRBD2,many,TGCAGCGTACCAAGCGGGGGGTTGGATACGCAGTATTTT,CSVPSGGLDTQYF
TRBV27,TRBJ2-4,TRBD2,many,TGTGCCAGCACCCCTACGACTAGCGGGGGATTTGCCAAAAACATTCAGTACTTC,CASTPTTSGGFAKNIQYF
TRBV23-1,TRBJ2-1,NA,few,TGCGCCAGCAGTCAATTCCCCTGGGATTCCAGCTCCTACAATGAGCAGTTCTTC,CASSQFPWDSSSYNEQFF
TRBV12-3/TRBV12-4,TRBJ2-3,NA,many,TGTGCCAGCAGTTTAACTAGCCCCACAGATACGCAGTATTTT,CASSLTSPTDTQYF
TRBV5-1,TRBJ2-5,NA,NA,TGCGCCAGCAGCTTAACCGCCCGGGAGACCCAGTACTTC,CASSLTARETQYF
TRBV7-6,TRBJ2-5,TRBD2,NA,TGTGCCAGCAGCTTAGCGCCCAATGCGGGGGAGGTTGAGACCCAGTACTTC,CASSLAPNAGEVETQYF
TRBV15,TRBJ2-3,TRBD2,few,TGTGCCACCAGCTGGTCCGGGGGGAGGGATACGCAGTATTTT,CATSWSGGRDTQYF
TRBV6-2/TRBV6-3,TRBJ2-1,TRBD2,many,TGTGCCAGCAGTGAGGCGGGGGGAGATTACAATGAGCAGTTCTTC,CASSEAGGDYNEQFF
TRBV27,TRBJ2-1,NA,many,TGTGCCAGCAGTTTATACGGCTACTCCTACAATGAGCAGTTCTTC,CASSLYGYSYNEQFF
TRBV19,TRBJ2-7,TRBD1,few,TGTGCCAGTACAGGTGGGACAGGGTACCACGAGCAGTACTTC,CASTGGTGYHEQYF
TRBV29-1,TRBJ2-4,TRBD1,many,TGCAGCGTTGAGGGGGGACAGGGGGATTTGGAAAACATTCAGTACTTC,CSVEGGQGDLENIQYF
TRBV12-3/TRBV12-4,TRBJ1-2,NA,many,TGTGCCAGCAGCCTACGTGGCTACACCTTC,CASSLRGYTF
TRBV7-3,TRBJ2-1,TRBD2,NA,TGTGCCAGCAGCTTGGACGGGGGGTACAATGAGCAGTTCTTC,CASSLDGGYNEQFF
TRBV4-1,TRBJ2-1,TRBD2,many,TGCGCCAGCAGCCGCCAAGCGGGGGCCTACAATGAGCAGTTCTTC,CASSRQAGAYNEQFF
TRBV10-3,TRBJ2-1,NA,many,TGTGCCATCAGTGAGTCGGGGGCCTACAATGAGCAGTTCTTC,CAISESGAYNEQFF
TRBV30,TRBJ1-1,NA,few,TGTGCCTGGAGTGTACGGATAGGTGAAGCTTTCTTT,CAWSVRIGEAFF
TRBV11-1,TRBJ2-1,NA,many,TGTGCCAGCAGCTTAGGTCCGGGCAGCGCCTACAATGAGCAGTTCTTC,CASSLGPGSAYNEQFF
TRBV7-2,TRBJ2-3,TRBD2,many,TGTGCCAGCAGCTCAAGTAGCGGGGCGGAGTATTTT,CASSSSSGAEYF
TRBV12-3/TRBV12-4,TRBJ2-2,TRBD2,few,TGTGCCAGCACTCCAGCGGGGTCGAACACCGGGGAGCTGTTTTTT,CASTPAGSNTGELFF
TRBV7-8,TRBJ2-3,NA,few,TGTGCCAGCAGCTCCTGGGGGAGTTCGGGAGATACGCAGTATTTT,CASSSWGSSGDTQYF
TRBV6-5,TRBJ1-1,NA,many,TGTGCCAGCAGTTGGGGATCGAACACTGAAGCTTTCTTT,CASSWGSNTEAFF
TRBV24-1,TRBJ2-2,NA,many,TGTGCCACCAGTGACTGGGACGGCCAATCCACCGGGGAGCTGTTTTTT,CATSDWDGQSTGELFF
TRBV7-9,TRBJ1-4,NA,NA,TGTGCCAGCAGCTTAGAGACTAATGAAAAACTGTTTTTT,CASSLETNEKLFF
TRBV20-1,TRBJ2-7,TRBD2,NA,TGCAGTGCCACTAGTAGCGGGGAAAGCTCCTACGAGCAGTACTTC,CSATSSGESSYEQYF
TRBV4-1,TRBJ1-2,NA,NA,TGCGCCAGCAGCCAAGAGGGGGCGGCTGGTGGCTACACCTTC,CASSQEGAAGGYTF
TRBV7-8,TRBJ2-5,TRBD2,NA,TGTGCCAGCAGCTTATTCCTCTCCCCTAGCGGGGGGAAAGAGACCCAGTACTTC,CASSLFLSPSGGKETQYF
TRBV6-1,TRBJ1-1,NA,many,TGTGCCAGCAAGGGTTGGGGGGCCCTGAACACTGAAGCTTTCTTT,CASKGWGALNTEAFF
TRBV12-3/TRBV12-4,TRBJ1-1,NA,few,TGTGCCAGCAGTCCTCCAGGGGCCCTCATGAACACTGAAGCTTTCTTT,CASSPPGALMNTEAFF
TRBV7-9,TRBJ2-7,NA,few,TGTGCCAGCAGCTTTCATGGGACGCCCTTCTACGAGCAGTACTTC,CASSFHGTPFYEQYF
TRBV12-5,TRBJ1-4,TRBD1,NA,TGTGCTAGTGGTCTCGAGGGGGCTGCAACTAATGAAAAACTGTTTTTT,CASGLEGAATNEKLFF
TRBV5-1,TRBJ2-2,TRBD2,many,TGCGCCAGCAGCGGAGGAGCGGGGGTGGAGCTGTTTTTT,CASSGGAGVELFF
TRBV21-1,TRBJ2-3,NA,many,TGTGCCAGCAGCACCCCCAAAAATCCACTAGCGGATGACTCTGATACGCAGTATTTT,CASSTPKNPLADDSDTQYF